This TCR beta chain was retrieved from a study of shared clonotypes between healthy human individuals. A CD45RA+ naive subset and a CD45RA-negative memory subset were split from CD4+ cells. Profiled with immunoSEQ multiplex PCR; TCRdb holds only in-frame clones, not every one. The table records approximately 2,000,000 clones, around 93% of them present only once. The CDR3 consists of 20 residues. Trimming at V came to 8 bases and at J to 9 bases, leaving 33 bases not matched to a gene. The chain carries TRBV23-1 and TRBJ2-7; 8 bases fit TRBD1. TRBV23-1 is noted as an ORF with a role that remains uncertain. The specimen was naive CD4+ T cells from PBMCs. Specified subset: CD45RA+ positively selected. The TCR comes from a man between 18 and 29 years old in good health. Some clones in this sample may be carry-over from other donors' samples. CDR3 region: CASRHRGKRSLAPDCGVQYF. The CDR3 DNA is TGCGCCAGCCGACACAGGGGGAAAAGGAGCCTAGCTCCTGATTGCGGAGTGCAGTACTTC.